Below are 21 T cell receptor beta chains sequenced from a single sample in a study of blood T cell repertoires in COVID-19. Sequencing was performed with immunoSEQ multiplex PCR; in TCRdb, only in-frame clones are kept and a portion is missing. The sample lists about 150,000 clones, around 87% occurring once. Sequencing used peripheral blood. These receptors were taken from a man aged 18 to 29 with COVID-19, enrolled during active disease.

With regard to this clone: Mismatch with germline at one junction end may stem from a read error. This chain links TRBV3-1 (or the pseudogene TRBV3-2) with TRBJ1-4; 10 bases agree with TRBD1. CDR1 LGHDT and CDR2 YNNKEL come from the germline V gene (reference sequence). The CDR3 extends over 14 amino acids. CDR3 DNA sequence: TGTGCCAGCAGCTTCGGGACAGGGGATGAAAAACTGCTTTTT. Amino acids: CASSFGTGDEKLLF.

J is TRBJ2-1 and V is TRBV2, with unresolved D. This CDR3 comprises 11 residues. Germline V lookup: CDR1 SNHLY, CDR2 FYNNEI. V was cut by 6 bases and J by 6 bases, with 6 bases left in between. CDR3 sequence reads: CASRASNEQFF. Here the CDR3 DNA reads TGTGCCAGCAGGGCCAGCAATGAGCAGTTCTTC.

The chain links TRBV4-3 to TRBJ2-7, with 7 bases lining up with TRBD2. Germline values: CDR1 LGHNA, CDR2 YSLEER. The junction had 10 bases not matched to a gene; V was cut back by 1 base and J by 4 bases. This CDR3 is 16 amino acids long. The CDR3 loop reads CASSQGFAGAMYEQYF. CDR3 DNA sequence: TGCGCCAGCAGCCAAGGGTTCGCGGGAGCAATGTACGAGCAGTACTTC.

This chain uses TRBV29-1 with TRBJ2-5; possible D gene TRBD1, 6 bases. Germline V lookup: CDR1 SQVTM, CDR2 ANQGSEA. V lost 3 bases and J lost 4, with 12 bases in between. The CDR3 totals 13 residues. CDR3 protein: CSVEITGLETQYF. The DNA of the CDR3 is TGCAGCGTTGAGATAACAGGGTTAGAGACCCAGTACTTC.

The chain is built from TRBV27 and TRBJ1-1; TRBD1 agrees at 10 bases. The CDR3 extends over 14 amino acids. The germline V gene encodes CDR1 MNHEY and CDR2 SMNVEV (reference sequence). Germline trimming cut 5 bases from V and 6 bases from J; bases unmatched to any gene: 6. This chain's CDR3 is CASSLGTGVSEAFF. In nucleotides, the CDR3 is TGTGCCAGCAGTCTAGGGACAGGGGTTTCTGAAGCTTTCTTT.

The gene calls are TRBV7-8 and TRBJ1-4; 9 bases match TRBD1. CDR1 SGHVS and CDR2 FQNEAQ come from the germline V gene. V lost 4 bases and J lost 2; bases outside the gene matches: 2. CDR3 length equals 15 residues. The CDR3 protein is CASSSTGGTNEKLFF. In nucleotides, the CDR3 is TGTGCCAGCAGCTCCACAGGGGGCACTAATGAAAAACTGTTTTTT.

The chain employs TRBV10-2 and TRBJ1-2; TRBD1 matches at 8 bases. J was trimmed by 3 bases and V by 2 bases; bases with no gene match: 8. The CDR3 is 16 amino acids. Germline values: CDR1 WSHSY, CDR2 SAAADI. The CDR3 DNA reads TGCGCCAGCAGTGAGGCGGGCGCAGGGGGCCACTATGGCTACACCTTC. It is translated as CASSEAGAGGHYGYTF.

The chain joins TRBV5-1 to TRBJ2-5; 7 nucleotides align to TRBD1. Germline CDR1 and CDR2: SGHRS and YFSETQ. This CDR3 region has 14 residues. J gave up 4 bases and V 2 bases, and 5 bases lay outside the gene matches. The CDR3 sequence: CASSFGTAGETQYF. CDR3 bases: TGCGCCAGCAGCTTCGGGACAGCAGGAGAGACCCAGTACTTC. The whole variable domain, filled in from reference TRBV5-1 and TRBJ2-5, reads KAGVTQTPRYLIKTRGQQVTLSCSPISGHRSVSWYQQTPGQGLQFLFEYFSETQRNKGNFPGRFSGRQFSNSRSEMNVSTLELGDSALYLCASSFGTAGETQYFGPGTRLLVL.

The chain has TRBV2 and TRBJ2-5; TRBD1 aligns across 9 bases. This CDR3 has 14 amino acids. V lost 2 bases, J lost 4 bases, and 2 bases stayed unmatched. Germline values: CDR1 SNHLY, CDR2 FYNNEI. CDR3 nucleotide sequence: TGTGCCAGCAGTGAAACAGGGGGCTTAGAGACCCAGTACTTC. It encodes CASSETGGLETQYF.

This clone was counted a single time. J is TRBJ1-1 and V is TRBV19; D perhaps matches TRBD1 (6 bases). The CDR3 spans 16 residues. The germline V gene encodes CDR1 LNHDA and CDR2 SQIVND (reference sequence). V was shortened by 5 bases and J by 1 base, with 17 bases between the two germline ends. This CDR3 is CASSRSRTGTNTEAFF. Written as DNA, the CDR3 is TGTGCCAGTAGTCGGTCTCGAACAGGGACGAACACTGAAGCTTTCTTT. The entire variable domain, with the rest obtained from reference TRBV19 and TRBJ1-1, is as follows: DGGITQSPKYLFRKEGQNVTLSCEQNLNHDAMYWYRQDPGQGLRLIYYSQIVNDFQKGDIAEGYSVSREKKESFPLTVTSAQKNPTAFYLCASSRSRTGTNTEAFFGQGTRLTVV.

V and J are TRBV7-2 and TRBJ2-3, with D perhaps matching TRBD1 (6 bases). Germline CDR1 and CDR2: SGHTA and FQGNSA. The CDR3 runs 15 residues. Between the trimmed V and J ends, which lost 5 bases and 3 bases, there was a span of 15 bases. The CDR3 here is CASSPDRGYTDTQYF. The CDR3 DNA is TGTGCCAGCAGCCCGGACAGAGGTTATACAGATACGCAGTATTTT.

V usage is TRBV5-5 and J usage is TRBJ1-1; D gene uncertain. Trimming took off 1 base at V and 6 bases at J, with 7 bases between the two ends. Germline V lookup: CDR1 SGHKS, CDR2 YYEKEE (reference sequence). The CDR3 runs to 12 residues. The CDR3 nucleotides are TGTGCCAGCAGCTTGCCCGGGGCTGAAGCTTTCTTT. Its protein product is CASSLPGAEAFF.

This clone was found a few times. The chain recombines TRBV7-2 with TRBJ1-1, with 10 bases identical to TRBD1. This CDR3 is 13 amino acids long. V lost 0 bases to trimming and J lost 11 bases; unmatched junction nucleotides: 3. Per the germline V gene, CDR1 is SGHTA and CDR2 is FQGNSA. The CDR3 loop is CASSLAGTGEAFF. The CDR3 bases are TGTGCCAGCAGCTTAGCCGGGACAGGGGAGGCTTTCTTT.

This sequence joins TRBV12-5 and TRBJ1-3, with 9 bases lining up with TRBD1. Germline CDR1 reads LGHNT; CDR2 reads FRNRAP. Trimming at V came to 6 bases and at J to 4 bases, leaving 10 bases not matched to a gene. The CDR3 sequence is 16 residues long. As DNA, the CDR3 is TGTGCTAGTGGAGATCTAGGGACAGGGAAAGGAAACACCATATATTTT. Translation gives CASGDLGTGKGNTIYF. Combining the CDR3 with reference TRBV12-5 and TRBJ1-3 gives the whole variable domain DARVTQTPRHKVTEMGQEVTMRCQPILGHNTVFWYRQTMMQGLELLAYFRNRAPLDDSGMPKDRFSAEMPDATLATLKIQPSEPRDSAVYFCASGDLGTGKGNTIYFGEGSWLTVV.

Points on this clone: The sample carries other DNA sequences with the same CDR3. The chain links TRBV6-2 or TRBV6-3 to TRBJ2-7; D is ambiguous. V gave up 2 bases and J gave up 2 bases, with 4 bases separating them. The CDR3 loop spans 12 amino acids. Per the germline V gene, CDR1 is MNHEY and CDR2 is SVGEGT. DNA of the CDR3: TGTGCCAGCAGTTACCCCGCCTACGAGCAGTACTTC. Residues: CASSYPAYEQYF.

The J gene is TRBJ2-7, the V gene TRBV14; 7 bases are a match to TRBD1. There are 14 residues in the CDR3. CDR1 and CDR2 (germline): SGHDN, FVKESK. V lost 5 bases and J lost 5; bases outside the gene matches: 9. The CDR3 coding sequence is TGTGCCAGCAGCTCCCGGGACAGAGTGCACGAGCAGTACTTC. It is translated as CASSSRDRVHEQYF.

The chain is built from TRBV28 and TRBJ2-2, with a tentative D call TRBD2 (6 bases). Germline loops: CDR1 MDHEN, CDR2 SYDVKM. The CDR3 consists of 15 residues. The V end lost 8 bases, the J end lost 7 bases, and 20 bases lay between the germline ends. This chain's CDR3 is CASGRGIGSSGELFF. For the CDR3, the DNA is TGTGCCAGCGGACGAGGGATCGGGAGTAGCGGGGAGCTGTTTTTT.

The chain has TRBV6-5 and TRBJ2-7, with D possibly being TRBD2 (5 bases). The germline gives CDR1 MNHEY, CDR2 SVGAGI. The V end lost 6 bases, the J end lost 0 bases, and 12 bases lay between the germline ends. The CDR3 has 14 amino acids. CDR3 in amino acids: CASRPVGLSYEQYF. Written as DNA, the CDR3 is TGTGCCAGCAGACCGGTCGGACTCTCCTACGAGCAGTACTTC.

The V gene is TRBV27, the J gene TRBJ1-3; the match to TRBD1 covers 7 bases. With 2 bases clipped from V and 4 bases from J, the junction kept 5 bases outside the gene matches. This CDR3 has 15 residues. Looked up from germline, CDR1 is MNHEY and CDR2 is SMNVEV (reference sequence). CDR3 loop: CASSLRQGVGNTIYF. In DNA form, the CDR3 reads TGTGCCAGCAGTTTAAGACAGGGCGTAGGAAACACCATATATTTT.

The CDR3 region is CASSSDRGRGEAFF. In DNA, the CDR3 is TGTGCCAGCAGCTCCGACAGGGGCCGGGGGGAAGCTTTCTTT. This chain uses TRBV7-9 with TRBJ1-1; 8 nucleotides match TRBD1. The CDR3 covers 14 residues. The ends lost 4 bases at V and 8 bases at J; junction bases unmatched: 9. Germline loops: CDR1 SEHNR, CDR2 FQNEAQ (reference sequence).

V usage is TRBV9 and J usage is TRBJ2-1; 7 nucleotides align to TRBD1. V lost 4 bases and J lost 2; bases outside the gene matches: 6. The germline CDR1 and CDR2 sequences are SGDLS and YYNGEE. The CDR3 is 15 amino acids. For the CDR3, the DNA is TGTGCCAGCAGCCTCCGGGACAGAACCTACAATGAGCAGTTCTTC. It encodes CASSLRDRTYNEQFF.